Listed here are 13 T cell receptor beta chains from one sample, sequenced in a study of neoadjuvant anti-PD-1 for oral cavity cancer. The time point is: after neoadjuvant nivolumab, at surgical resection. Generated by immunoSEQ multiplex PCR, the TCRdb table keeps only in-frame clones and is missing some. The sample lists 35,000 to 50,000 clones, approximately 80% seen once, with 4.8% in the top ten. This specimen consisted of PBMCs, obtained after nivolumab (anti-PD-1) treatment. The receptors come from a person between 40 and 80 years old with oral cavity squamous cell carcinoma.

V is TRBV10-1 and J is TRBJ2-3, with TRBD2 matching 9 bases. V dropped 3 bases and J dropped 1; count of bases not matched to a gene: 2. The CDR3 is made up of 15 amino acids. Germline V gene data show CDR1 as WNHNN and CDR2 as SYGVQD (reference sequence). CDR3 nucleotides: TGCGCCAGCAGTGACCTAGCGGGACGCACAGATACGCAGTATTTT. This codes for CASSDLAGRTDTQYF.

This clone was seen more than once but under ten times. This chain connects TRBV6-5 to TRBJ1-5; a weak D match, TRBD1 (5 bases). With 6 bases removed from V and 6 bases from J, the gap between germline ends came to 15 bases. This CDR3 comprises 14 residues. Germline V CDR1 and CDR2: MNHEY, SVGAGI. The CDR3 here is CASRGRTAGQPQHF. The CDR3 nucleotides are TGTGCCAGCAGGGGACGGACGGCTGGTCAGCCCCAGCATTTT.

This chain joins TRBV10-3 and TRBJ1-1; no firm D call. CDR3 size: 13 residues. V was clipped by 2 bases and J by 4 bases, with 8 bases between them. Germline lookup yields CDR1 ENHRY and CDR2 SYGVKD. The CDR3 loop reads CAISEGEGTEAFF. CDR3 in DNA: TGTGCCATCAGTGAGGGGGAGGGCACTGAAGCTTTCTTT.

The rearrangement links TRBV6-5 to TRBJ1-1; D is undetermined. The CDR3 has 14 residues. V was pared by 5 bases and J by 1 base, with 11 bases between. Germline CDR1 MNHEY, CDR2 SVGAGI. CDR3 amino acids: CASSPDGTNTEAFF. CDR3 bases: TGTGCCAGCAGTCCCGACGGTACGAACACTGAAGCTTTCTTT.

J is TRBJ1-4 and V is TRBV5-1, with TRBD1 as a possible D gene (5 bases). V shed 0 bases and J shed 8 bases, with 14 bases lying between them. The germline CDR1 and CDR2 sequences are SGHRS and YFSETQ. The CDR3 length is 15 residues. The DNA for the CDR3 is TGCGCCAGCAGCTTGGCCCCGGGGCGAGAAGAAAAACTGTTTTTT. Its translation: CASSLAPGREEKLFF. Combining the CDR3 with reference TRBV5-1 and TRBJ1-4 gives the whole variable domain KAGVTQTPRYLIKTRGQQVTLSCSPISGHRSVSWYQQTPGQGLQFLFEYFSETQRNKGNFPGRFSGRQFSNSRSEMNVSTLELGDSALYLCASSLAPGREEKLFFGSGTQLSVL.

The chain links TRBV19 to TRBJ2-3; D uncertain. Per germline, CDR1 LNHDA and CDR2 SQIVND (reference sequence). The CDR3 sequence is 11 residues long. V dropped 5 bases and J dropped 5 bases, with 5 bases sitting between them. CDR3 sequence (DNA): TGTGCCAGTAGTGCAATAGATACGCAGTATTTT. Protein product: CASSAIDTQYF.

V is TRBV5-6 and J is TRBJ2-5; either TRBD1 or TRBD2 may supply D (6 bases each). Germline loops: CDR1 SGHDT, CDR2 YYEEEE. The CDR3 spans 16 residues. Deletions cut 0 bases from V and 4 bases from J, with 16 bases between. The CDR3 bases are TGTGCCAGCAGCTTGGCCCTGGGGGGCGGGTCAGAGACCCAGTACTTC. This encodes CASSLALGGGSETQYF.

This clone occurred a few times. This sequence joins TRBV7-3 and TRBJ2-1; 14 nucleotides match TRBD2. Germline assignment: CDR1 SGHTA and CDR2 FQGTGA. The V gene end was trimmed by 3 bases and the J gene end by 9 bases; junction bases not matched to a gene: 4. The CDR3 runs to 15 residues. This CDR3 reads CASSLGLAGVTEQFF. The CDR3 nucleotides read TGTGCCAGCAGCTTGGGACTAGCGGGAGTTACTGAGCAGTTCTTC. Filled out from reference TRBV7-3 and TRBJ2-1, the complete variable domain reads GAGVSQTPSNKVTEKGKYVELRCDPISGHTALYWYRQSLGQGPEFLIYFQGTGAADDSGLPNDRFFAVRPEGSVSTLKIQRTERGDSAVYLCASSLGLAGVTEQFFGPGTRLTVL.

This chain uses TRBV27 with TRBJ2-7; 9 nucleotides align to TRBD1. The CDR3 is made up of 15 amino acids. The ends lost 3 bases at V and 4 bases at J; junction bases unmatched: 7. CDR1 and CDR2 from the germline V gene are MNHEY and SMNVEV (reference sequence). This CDR3 is CASSFGTGTAYEQYF. CDR3 DNA sequence: TGTGCCAGCAGTTTCGGGACAGGGACTGCATACGAGCAGTACTTC.

The J gene is TRBJ2-1, the V gene TRBV9; TRBD2 is a possible D gene (6 bases). Trimming cost V 7 bases and J 5 bases, with 22 bases left between them. The CDR3 is 16 residues long. The germline gives CDR1 SGDLS, CDR2 YYNGEE. The CDR3 loop reads CASDGGGLPGHNEQFF. In nucleotides, the CDR3 is TGTGCCAGCGATGGTGGAGGGCTTCCGGGCCACAATGAGCAGTTCTTC. The variable domain in full, with the rest retrieved from reference TRBV9 and TRBJ2-1, is DSGVTQTPKHLITATGQRVTLRCSPRSGDLSVYWYQQSLDQGLQFLIQYYNGEERAKGNILERFSAQQFPDLHSELNLSSLELGDSALYFCASDGGGLPGHNEQFFGPGTRLTVL.

This chain links TRBV19 with TRBJ1-2, with unresolved D. From germline, CDR1 is LNHDA and CDR2 SQIVND (reference sequence). V was shortened by 7 bases and J by 9 bases, with 15 bases between the two germline ends. The CDR3 consists of 12 residues. CDR3 in DNA: TGTGCCAGTAAAGAAGCGAAGAATCGCTACACCTTC. Protein sequence: CASKEAKNRYTF.

V gene TRBV5-5 combines with J gene TRBJ1-1, with unresolved D. The CDR3 length is 14 residues. The germline CDR1 and CDR2 sequences are SGHKS and YYEKEE (reference sequence). Deletions cut 1 base from V and 0 bases from J, with 7 bases between. CDR3 bases: TGTGCCAGCAGCTTGTCGGTCTTGAACACTGAAGCTTTCTTT. Protein: CASSLSVLNTEAFF. The entire variable domain, with the rest obtained from reference TRBV5-5 and TRBJ1-1, is as follows: DAGVTQSPTHLIKTRGQQVTLRCSPISGHKSVSWYQQVLGQGPQFIFQYYEKEERGRGNFPDRFSARQFPNYSSELNVNALLLGDSALYLCASSLSVLNTEAFFGQGTRLTVV.

This chain links TRBV19 with TRBJ2-2, with 7 bases aligning to TRBD1. The V and J ends lost 3 bases and 6 bases, in that order; junction bases with no gene match: 7. Germline lookup yields CDR1 LNHDA and CDR2 SQIVND (reference sequence). The CDR3 extends over 15 amino acids. The chain's CDR3 is CASSIRQGGPGELFF. The CDR3 bases are TGTGCCAGTAGTATCCGACAGGGTGGCCCCGGGGAGCTGTTTTTT.